This entry features one T cell receptor (beta chain) sequence. What it recognizes is unknown. Generated by immunoSEQ multiplex PCR, the TCRdb table keeps only in-frame clones and is missing some. The sample contains about 24,000 clones, around 77% of which appear only once. Antigen-specific CD4+ T cell clonotypes were called by their expansion after viral peptide-pool culture in ViraFEST. CD4+ T cell isolation took place after 10 days of culture. PCR showed that the person got SARS-CoV-2 infection at some point between March and December 2020. The record originates from a study of vaccination effects on CD4 cells after COVID-19. The V gene lost 4 bases and the J gene lost 7 bases, with 13 bases spanning the gap. Per the germline V gene, CDR1 is LGHDT and CDR2 is YNNKEL (reference sequence). This CDR3 contains 14 residues.

This TCR came from a human donor who had a prior SARS-CoV-2 infection. The chain couples TRBV3-1 (or the pseudogene TRBV3-2) to TRBJ1-4; maybe TRBD1 (6 bases). The input for sequencing was CD4+ T cells from PBMCs cultured with SARS-CoV-2 spike peptides, taken before COVID-19 vaccination. Here the CDR3 reads CASSPGGEGEKLFF. The DNA of the CDR3 is TGTGCCAGCAGCCCCGGGGGCGAAGGTGAAAAACTGTTTTTT.